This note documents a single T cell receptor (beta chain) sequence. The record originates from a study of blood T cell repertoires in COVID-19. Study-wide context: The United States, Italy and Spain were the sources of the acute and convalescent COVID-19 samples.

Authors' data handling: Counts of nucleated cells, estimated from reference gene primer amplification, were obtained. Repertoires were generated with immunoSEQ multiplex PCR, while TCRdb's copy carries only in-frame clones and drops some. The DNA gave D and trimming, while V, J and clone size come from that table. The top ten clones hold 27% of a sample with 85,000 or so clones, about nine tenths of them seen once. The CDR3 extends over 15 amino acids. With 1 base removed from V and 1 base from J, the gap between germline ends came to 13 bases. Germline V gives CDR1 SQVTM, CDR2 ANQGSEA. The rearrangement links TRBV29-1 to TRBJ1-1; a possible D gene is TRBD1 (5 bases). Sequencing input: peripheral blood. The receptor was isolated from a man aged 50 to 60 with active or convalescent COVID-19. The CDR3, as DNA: TGCAGCGTTGAAGCGACCGCAGGGTCGAACACTGAAGCTTTCTTT. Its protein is CSVEATAGSNTEAFF.